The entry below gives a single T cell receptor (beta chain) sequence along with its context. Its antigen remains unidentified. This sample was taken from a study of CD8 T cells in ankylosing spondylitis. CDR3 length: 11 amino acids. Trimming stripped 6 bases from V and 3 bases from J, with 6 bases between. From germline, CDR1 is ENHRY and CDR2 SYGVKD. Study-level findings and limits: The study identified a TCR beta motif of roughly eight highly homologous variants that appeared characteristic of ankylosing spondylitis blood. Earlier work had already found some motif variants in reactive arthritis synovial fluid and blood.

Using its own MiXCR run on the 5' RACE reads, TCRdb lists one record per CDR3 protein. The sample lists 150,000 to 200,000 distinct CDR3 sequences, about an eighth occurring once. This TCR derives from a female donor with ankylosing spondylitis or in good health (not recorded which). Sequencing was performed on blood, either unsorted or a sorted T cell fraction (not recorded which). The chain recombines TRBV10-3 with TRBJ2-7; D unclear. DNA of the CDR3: TGTGCCATCAGGACGGGCTACGAGCAGTACTTC. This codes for CAIRTGYEQYF.